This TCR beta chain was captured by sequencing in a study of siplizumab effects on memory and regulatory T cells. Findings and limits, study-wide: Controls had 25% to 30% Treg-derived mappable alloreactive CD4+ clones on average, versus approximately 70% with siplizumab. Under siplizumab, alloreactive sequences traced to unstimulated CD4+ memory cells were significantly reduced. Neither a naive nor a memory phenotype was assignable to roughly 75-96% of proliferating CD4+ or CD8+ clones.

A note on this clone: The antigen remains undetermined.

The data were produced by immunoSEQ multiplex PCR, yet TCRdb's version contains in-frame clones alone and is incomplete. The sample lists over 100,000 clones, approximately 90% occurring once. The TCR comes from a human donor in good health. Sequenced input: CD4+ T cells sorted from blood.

CDR3 region: CAWSGRETQYF. CDR3 sequence (DNA): TGTGCCTGGAGTGGCCGAGAGACCCAGTACTTC. The chain has TRBV30 and TRBJ2-5, with D unresolved. Germline CDR1 GTSNPN, CDR2 SVGIG (reference sequence). The CDR3 totals 11 residues. V was clipped by 1 base and J by 4 bases, with 4 bases between them.